The 8 T cell receptor beta chains below were found in one sample sequenced in a study of T cells after yellow fever vaccination. TCRdb re-analysed the 5' RACE reads in MiXCR, keeping a single row per CDR3 protein. The data show 400,000 to 650,000 distinct CDR3 sequences, 20% to 25% seen once. The specimen comprised PBMCs, sampled 21 days after the first yellow fever vaccination. These receptors were collected from a man between 18 and 35 years old who received the YFV17D yellow fever vaccine.

This clonotype was observed once. J is TRBJ2-5 and V is TRBV7-6, with a possible D match to TRBD1 (5 bases). Looked up from germline, CDR1 is SGHVS and CDR2 is FNYEAQ. The CDR3 extends over 14 amino acids. V was cut by 2 bases and J by 5 bases, with 12 bases left in between. The CDR3 is CASSLLGRVETQYF. The DNA of the CDR3 is TGTGCCAGCAGCTTACTAGGCAGGGTGGAGACCCAGTACTTC.

This clonotype was picked up a small number of times. This rearrangement joins TRBV19 to TRBJ1-1, with 7 bases identical to TRBD1. The CDR3 runs 13 residues. V shed 4 bases, J shed 8 bases, and the junction held 7 bases outside the gene matches. The V gene's germline CDR1 is LNHDA and CDR2 SQIVND (reference sequence). The CDR3 spells CASSTDREKEAFF. The CDR3 DNA reads TGTGCCAGTAGTACCGACAGGGAGAAGGAAGCTTTCTTT.

This chain connects TRBV7-6 to TRBJ1-2; 7 bases are shared with TRBD1. This CDR3 comprises 16 residues. Germline trimming cut 2 bases from V and 1 base from J; bases unmatched to any gene: 7. Germline assignment: CDR1 SGHVS and CDR2 FNYEAQ. The CDR3 nucleotides read TGTGCCAGCAGCTTAACTTGGGACAGCCGTAACTATGGCTACACCTTC. It is translated as CASSLTWDSRNYGYTF.

The sample holds a few counts of this clonotype. V and J are TRBV7-6 and TRBJ2-2, with TRBD2 matching over 7 bases. After removal of 5 bases from V and 7 bases from J, the junction contained 13 bases not matched to a gene. The CDR3 is 16 residues long. Germline V gene data show CDR1 as SGHVS and CDR2 as FNYEAQ. CDR3 sequence reads: CASSPPRRGNLGELFF. The CDR3 DNA follows: TGTGCCAGCAGCCCGCCGAGGCGGGGGAACCTCGGGGAGCTGTTTTTT.

The chain carries TRBV7-6 and TRBJ1-2; D call uncertain. V was clipped by 5 bases and J by 2 bases, with 15 bases between them. This CDR3 region has 15 residues. Germline CDR1 SGHVS, CDR2 FNYEAQ. The CDR3 is CASSPSGSSNYGYTF. The CDR3 DNA sequence: TGTGCCAGCAGCCCCTCCGGGTCGTCAAACTATGGCTACACCTTC.

This clonotype was detected ten times or more. CDR3 bases: TGTGCCAGCAGCCGGGACAGGGGCTACGAGCAGTACGTC. It translates to CASSRDRGYEQYV. The chain recombines TRBV5-4 with TRBJ2-7, with TRBD1 identical over 10 bases. CDR1 is SGHNT, CDR2 YYREEE, per germline (reference sequence). This CDR3 comprises 13 residues. V trimming: 4 bases; J trimming: 3 bases; junction bases outside the gene matches: 1.

This clonotype was seen more than once but under ten times. V and J are TRBV29-1 and TRBJ1-2; no definite D call. Germline V gene lookup returns CDR1 SQVTM and CDR2 ANQGSEA. This CDR3 spans 15 amino acids. V shed 7 bases and J shed 0 bases, with 18 bases lying between them. CDR3 DNA sequence: TGCAGCGCCGGGGTTAGGGATCACGCTAACTATGGCTACACCTTC. Translated: CSAGVRDHANYGYTF.

This chain joins TRBV7-2 and TRBJ1-5, with 7 bases fitting TRBD1. The V gene end was trimmed by 3 bases and the J gene end by 6 bases; junction bases not matched to a gene: 5. The germline V gene encodes CDR1 SGHTA and CDR2 FQGNSA. This CDR3 has 14 amino acids. CDR3 residues: CASSLDRLGQPQHF. The CDR3 DNA sequence: TGTGCCAGCAGCTTGGACAGGCTAGGTCAGCCCCAGCATTTT.